Listed here are 7 T cell receptor beta chains from one sample, sequenced in a study of cytomegalovirus exposure and HLA in healthy donors. The primer mix had 60 Vbeta and 13 Jbeta primers. Sequencing used immunoSEQ multiplex PCR; TCRdb keeps in-frame clones, though not all of them. The data show approximately 280,000 clones, more than 80% seen once. The sequenced material came from PBMCs. Every receptor here comes from a man between 40 and 49 years old in good health and CMV-seropositive.

This rearrangement joins TRBV18 to TRBJ1-1; D unclear. Germline V CDR1 and CDR2: KGHSH, LQKENI. The CDR3 is 11 amino acids. V was shortened by 5 bases and J by 9 bases, with 10 bases between the two germline ends. The CDR3 here is CASSEEEKAFF. The CDR3 DNA reads as TGTGCCAGCTCAGAAGAGGAAAAAGCTTTCTTT.

In the case of this clone: Germline and junction disagree at one end, which may indicate a read error. This chain joins TRBV7-9 and TRBJ1-3; 10 nucleotides align to TRBD1. The CDR3 sequence is 16 residues long. Germline V gives CDR1 SEHNR, CDR2 FQNEAQ (reference sequence). The CDR3 DNA reads as TGTTCCAGCAGCTCAACGACAGGGGGCGCTGGAAACACCATATATTTT. Translation gives CSSSSTTGGAGNTIYF.

The chain has TRBV29-1 and TRBJ2-7, with D maybe TRBD1 (6 bases). This CDR3 spans 15 amino acids. Germline CDR1 SQVTM, CDR2 ANQGSEA. Trimming removed 3 bases at V and 1 base at J, with 16 bases between. CDR3 sequence (DNA): TGCAGCGTTGAGAATAGAACAGGGCCATCCTACGAGCAGTACTTC. Translation gives CSVENRTGPSYEQYF.

This sequence joins TRBV4-2 and TRBJ2-7; D is undetermined. Trimming stripped 0 bases from V and 2 bases from J, with 11 bases between. Germline assignment: CDR1 LGHNA and CDR2 YNFKEQ. The CDR3 runs 15 residues. The CDR3 here is CASSQERPYPYEQYF. CDR3 nucleotides: TGTGCCAGCAGCCAAGAACGTCCCTACCCCTACGAGCAGTACTTC.

Only one count was recorded for this clone. This chain uses TRBV5-1 with TRBJ2-7; D possibly corresponds to TRBD2 (6 bases). Trimming took 3 bases from V and 2 from J, leaving 12 bases between them. This CDR3 comprises 14 residues. Germline loops: CDR1 SGHRS, CDR2 YFSETQ. The CDR3, as DNA: TGCGCCAGCAGCTCGGGGGTCTTGGCCTACGAGCAGTACTTC. Translation: CASSSGVLAYEQYF. Supplemented by reference TRBV5-1 and TRBJ2-7, the full variable domain reads KAGVTQTPRYLIKTRGQQVTLSCSPISGHRSVSWYQQTPGQGLQFLFEYFSETQRNKGNFPGRFSGRQFSNSRSEMNVSTLELGDSALYLCASSSGVLAYEQYFGPGTRLTVT.

The CDR3 is CASSFGTGYNEQFF. CDR3 nucleotide sequence: TGTGCCAGCAGCTTCGGGACAGGGTACAATGAGCAGTTCTTC. The chain has TRBV7-9 and TRBJ2-1; 9 positions match TRBD1. Trimming took 3 bases from V and 4 from J; bases not matched to a gene: 1. CDR3 length: 14 amino acids. Germline lookup yields CDR1 SEHNR and CDR2 FQNEAQ (reference sequence).

The J gene is TRBJ2-1, the V gene TRBV5-4, with TRBD1 matching 7 bases. From germline, CDR1 is SGHNT and CDR2 YYREEE (reference sequence). J lost 2 bases, V lost 5 bases, and 10 bases had no gene match. This CDR3 spans 16 amino acids. As DNA, the CDR3 is TGTGCCAGCAGTTTTGACAGGGCAGGAGCCTACAATGAGCAGTTCTTC. This encodes CASSFDRAGAYNEQFF. The full variable domain, rest sourced from reference TRBV5-4 and TRBJ2-1, is ETGVTQSPTHLIKTRGQQVTLRCSSQSGHNTVSWYQQALGQGPQFIFQYYREEENGRGNFPPRFSGLQFPNYSSELNVNALELDDSALYLCASSFDRAGAYNEQFFGPGTRLTVL.